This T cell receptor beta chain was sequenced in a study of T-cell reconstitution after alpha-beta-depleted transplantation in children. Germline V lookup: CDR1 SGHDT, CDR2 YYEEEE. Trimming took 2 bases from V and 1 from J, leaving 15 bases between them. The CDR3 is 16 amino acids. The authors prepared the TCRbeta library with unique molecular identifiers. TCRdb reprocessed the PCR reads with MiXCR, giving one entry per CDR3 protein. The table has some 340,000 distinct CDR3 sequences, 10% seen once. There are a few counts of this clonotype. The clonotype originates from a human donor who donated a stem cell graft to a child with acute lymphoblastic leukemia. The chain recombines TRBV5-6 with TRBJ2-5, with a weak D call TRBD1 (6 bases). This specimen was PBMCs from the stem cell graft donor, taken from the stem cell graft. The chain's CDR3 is CASSFILTTGQETQYF. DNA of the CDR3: TGTGCCAGCAGCTTTATACTGACGACAGGCCAAGAGACCCAGTACTTC.